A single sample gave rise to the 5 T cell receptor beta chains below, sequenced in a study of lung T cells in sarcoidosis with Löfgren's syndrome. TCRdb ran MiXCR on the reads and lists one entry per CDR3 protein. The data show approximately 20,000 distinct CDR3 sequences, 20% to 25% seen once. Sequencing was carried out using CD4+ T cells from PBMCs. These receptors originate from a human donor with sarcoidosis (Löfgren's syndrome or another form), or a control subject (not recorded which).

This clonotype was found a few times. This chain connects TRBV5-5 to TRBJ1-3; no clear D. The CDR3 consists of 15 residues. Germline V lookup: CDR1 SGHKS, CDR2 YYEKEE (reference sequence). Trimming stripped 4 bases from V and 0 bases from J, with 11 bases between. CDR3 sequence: CASSRTTSSGNTIYF. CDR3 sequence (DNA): TGTGCCAGCAGCCGAACAACTAGCTCTGGAAACACCATATATTTT. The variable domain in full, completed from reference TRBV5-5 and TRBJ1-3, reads DAGVTQSPTHLIKTRGQQVTLRCSPISGHKSVSWYQQVLGQGPQFIFQYYEKEERGRGNFPDRFSARQFPNYSSELNVNALLLGDSALYLCASSRTTSSGNTIYFGEGSWLTVV.

The CDR3 DNA sequence: TGTGCCAGCAGCCCCGGGGCTCCGGGGGCCCAAATTTCCTACGAGCAGTACTTC. Translating gives CASSPGAPGAQISYEQYF. This sequence joins TRBV7-6 and TRBJ2-7; either TRBD1 or TRBD2 may fit D (6 bases each). This CDR3 is built from 18 residues. V lost 5 bases, J lost 1 base, and 24 bases lay in between. CDR1 is SGHVS, CDR2 FNYEAQ, per germline.

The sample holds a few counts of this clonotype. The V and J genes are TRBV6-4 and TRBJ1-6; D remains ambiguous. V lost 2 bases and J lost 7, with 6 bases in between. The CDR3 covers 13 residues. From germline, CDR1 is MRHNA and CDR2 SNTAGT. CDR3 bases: TGTGCCAGCAGTGACCGGTACAATTCACCCCTCCACTTT. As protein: CASSDRYNSPLHF.

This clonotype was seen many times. DNA for the CDR3: TGCAGCGGACGTGACGGGGGATTAGGGGCAGATACGCAGTATTTT. Protein sequence: CSGRDGGLGADTQYF. This rearrangement joins TRBV29-1 to TRBJ2-3, with a possible D match to TRBD2 (6 bases). The germline V and J ends were trimmed by 7 bases and 4 bases, with 21 bases remaining between them. Germline CDR1 reads SQVTM; CDR2 reads ANQGSEA. The CDR3 spans 15 residues.

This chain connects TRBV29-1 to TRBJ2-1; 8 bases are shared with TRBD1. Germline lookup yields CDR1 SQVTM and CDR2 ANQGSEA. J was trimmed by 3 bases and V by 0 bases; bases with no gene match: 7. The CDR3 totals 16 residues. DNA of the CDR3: TGCAGCGTTGAAGATCTTCTTGGGACAGGCTACAATGAGCAGTTCTTC. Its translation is CSVEDLLGTGYNEQFF.